A single sample is the source of the 5 T cell receptor beta chains below, sequenced in a study of blood T cell repertoires in COVID-19. Only in-frame clones appear in the TCRdb table, and some are missing; sequencing was by immunoSEQ multiplex PCR. The sample lists more than 95,000 clones; about 90% were seen once. The specimen sequenced was peripheral blood. These receptors were obtained from a man aged 50 to 59 with COVID-19, enrolled during active disease.

The V call is TRBV3-1 (or the pseudogene TRBV3-2), the J call TRBJ2-1, with D perhaps matching TRBD2 (5 bases). Trimming removed 3 bases at V and 4 bases at J, with 16 bases between. Germline V gene lookup returns CDR1 LGHDT and CDR2 YNNKEL (reference sequence). The CDR3 loop spans 16 amino acids. CDR3 nucleotide sequence: TGTGCCAGCAGCCACTCAACACGGACGGGATACAATGAGCAGTTCTTC. Encoded protein: CASSHSTRTGYNEQFF.

This clone appeared once. The chain carries TRBV18 and TRBJ1-2, with TRBD1 matching over 7 bases. V dropped 6 bases and J dropped 10; count of bases not matched to a gene: 11. The CDR3 contains 13 residues. Germline loops: CDR1 KGHSH, CDR2 LQKENI. This CDR3 is CASSNRGREDYTF. In nucleotides, the CDR3 is TGTGCCAGCTCCAATAGGGGGCGAGAGGACTACACCTTC.

The gene calls are TRBV10-3 and TRBJ2-3, with 9 bases aligning to TRBD2. The CDR3 length is 15 residues. The V gene's germline CDR1 is ENHRY and CDR2 SYGVKD. Trimming removed 10 bases from V and 2 bases from J; junction bases left unmatched: 10. Written as DNA, the CDR3 is TGTGCCACCAAGACTAGCGGAGGGGTCACAGATACGCAGTATTTT. Translating gives CATKTSGGVTDTQYF.

This clone appeared a single time. This CDR3 is also generated by other DNA sequences in the sample. The gene calls are TRBV29-1 and TRBJ2-3; TRBD1 matches 7 bases. The CDR3 loop spans 13 amino acids. Trimming removed 3 bases from V and 3 bases from J; junction bases left unmatched: 3. The V gene's germline CDR1 is SQVTM and CDR2 ANQGSEA. Here the CDR3 DNA reads TGCAGCGTTGAGGCCAGGGGGACAGATACGCAGTATTTT. Amino acids: CSVEARGTDTQYF.

The gene calls are TRBV5-4 and TRBJ1-1; 7 bases map to TRBD1. Germline V gives CDR1 SGHNT, CDR2 YYREEE (reference sequence). The CDR3 is made up of 14 amino acids. V gave up 4 bases and J gave up 4 bases; unmatched junction bases: 7. The CDR3 region has the DNA TGTGCCAGCAGCATCACAGGGGTGGGCACTGAAGCTTTCTTT. It translates to CASSITGVGTEAFF.